This TCR beta chain comes out of a study of CD8 T cells in Susac syndrome. With random hexamers, reverse transcription was performed on about 0.45 to 1 ug of RNA. One entry per CDR3 protein, called by TCRdb with MiXCR from the immunoSEQ multiplex PCR reads. This sample has 300,000 or so distinct CDR3 sequences, with about 91% found just once. The authors sequenced TCR beta from blood CD8+ and CD4+ T cells. The CDR3 loop spans 15 amino acids. V trimming: 4 bases; J trimming: 3 bases; junction bases outside the gene matches: 6. Germline V gene data show CDR1 as LNHDA and CDR2 as SQIVND (reference sequence).

Sequenced sample: CD4+ T cells from PBMCs. The receptor's source is a human donor with multiple sclerosis. The V and J genes are TRBV19 and TRBJ2-7, with TRBD1 identical over 10 bases. The CDR3: CASSTAGTGVYEQYF. DNA for the CDR3: TGTGCCAGTAGTACCGCCGGGACAGGGGTCTACGAGCAGTACTTC.